Presented here are 19 T cell receptor beta chains from one specimen sequenced in a study of T cell responses to AZD1222 COVID-19 vaccine. Profiling relied on immunoSEQ multiplex PCR, and the TCRdb table lists in-frame clones only, not all of them. The sample consists of under 20,000 clones, about 80% of them appearing once. The sequencing here drew on peripheral blood, taken 28 days after the second AZD1222 dose. The receptor source for this set is an adult who received the AZD1222 COVID-19 vaccine.

This chain joins TRBV6-2 or TRBV6-3 and TRBJ2-3; either TRBD1 or TRBD2 may supply D (6 bases each). Trimming cost V 3 bases and J 5 bases, with 12 bases left between them. The CDR3 has 14 amino acids. Germline-derived CDR1 and CDR2 are MNHEY and SVGEGT. In DNA form, the CDR3 reads TGTGCCAGCAGTTATGGGGGGCCTAAAGATACGCAGTATTTT. Translated: CASSYGGPKDTQYF.

The CDR3 protein is CAWSVGSGQPQHF. CDR3 DNA sequence: TGTGCCTGGAGTGTAGGTTCGGGGCAGCCCCAGCATTTT. This chain links TRBV30 with TRBJ1-5, with D uncertain. The CDR3 consists of 13 residues. V lost 0 bases to trimming and J lost 7 bases, with 10 bases between them. CDR1 is GTSNPN and CDR2 is SVGIG in the germline V gene (reference sequence).

This clone appeared a few times. The chain recombines TRBV4-1 with TRBJ2-1, with a possible D match to TRBD1 (6 bases). Between the trimmed V and J ends, which lost 4 bases and 3 bases, there was a span of 7 bases. The CDR3 runs to 13 residues. Germline-derived CDR1 and CDR2 are MGHRA and YSYEKL. The CDR3 spells CASSLGGYNEQFF. In DNA, the CDR3 is TGCGCCAGCAGCCTAGGGGGCTACAATGAGCAGTTCTTC.

The CDR3 region has the DNA TGTGCCAGCAGACCGACAGGGGGCAATCAGCCCCAGCATTTT. It encodes CASRPTGGNQPQHF. This chain links TRBV4-2 with TRBJ1-5; 8 positions match TRBD1. V was pared by 6 bases and J by 2 bases, with 3 bases of the junction left unmatched. This CDR3 is built from 14 residues. Germline V gives CDR1 LGHNA, CDR2 YNFKEQ.

The CDR3 here is CASKIEGDRGNSEAFF. The CDR3 region has the DNA TGTGCCAGTAAAATAGAGGGGGACAGGGGGAATTCGGAAGCTTTCTTT. This chain joins TRBV19 and TRBJ1-1, with 11 bases aligning to TRBD1. After removal of 7 bases from V and 8 bases from J, the junction contained 15 bases not matched to a gene. The CDR3 contains 16 residues. Germline assignment: CDR1 LNHDA and CDR2 SQIVND (reference sequence).

The chain is built from TRBV7-3 and TRBJ1-3; D unclear. CDR1 and CDR2 (germline): SGHTA, FQGTGA. The CDR3 is 14 amino acids. Trimming cost V 3 bases and J 0 bases, with 6 bases left between them. CDR3 in amino acids: CASSLGGSGNTIYF. The DNA of the CDR3 is TGTGCCAGCAGCTTGGGCGGCTCTGGAAACACCATATATTTT.

This clone has a single count. The V call is TRBV27, the J call TRBJ2-1; D is unclear. The CDR3 is made up of 13 amino acids. V lost 6 bases to trimming and J lost 3 bases, with 9 bases between them. Germline CDR1 is MNHEY and CDR2 is SMNVEV (reference sequence). The CDR3 protein is CASRRSGYNEQFF. The CDR3 DNA sequence: TGTGCCAGCAGGCGGTCGGGCTACAATGAGCAGTTCTTC.

The V and J genes are TRBV5-4 and TRBJ2-7; D perhaps matches TRBD1 (6 bases). Germline V gives CDR1 SGHNT, CDR2 YYREEE (reference sequence). The CDR3 is 13 residues long. V was clipped by 4 bases and J by 0 bases, with 8 bases between them. CDR3 sequence (DNA): TGTGCCAGCAGCACAGGGAGCTCCTACGAGCAGTACTTC. It translates to CASSTGSSYEQYF. The variable domain in full, completed from reference TRBV5-4 and TRBJ2-7, reads ETGVTQSPTHLIKTRGQQVTLRCSSQSGHNTVSWYQQALGQGPQFIFQYYREEENGRGNFPPRFSGLQFPNYSSELNVNALELDDSALYLCASSTGSSYEQYFGPGTRLTVT.

This clone occurred a few times. V usage is TRBV28 and J usage is TRBJ2-7; the D gene could be TRBD1 or TRBD2 (5 bases each). The germline gives CDR1 MDHEN, CDR2 SYDVKM. CDR3 length equals 13 residues. V was cut by 8 bases and J by 5 bases, with 16 bases left in between. The CDR3 region is CASGPRGFHEQYF. DNA of the CDR3: TGTGCCAGCGGTCCGAGGGGATTCCACGAGCAGTACTTC.

This clone has more than one count but fewer than ten. CDR3 protein: CASSPRDRPHQQYF. Written as DNA, the CDR3 is TGTGCCAGCAGCCCTCGAGACAGGCCGCATCAGCAGTACTTC. The chain uses TRBV19 and TRBJ2-7, with a weak D call TRBD1 (6 bases). Looked up from germline, CDR1 is LNHDA and CDR2 is SQIVND (reference sequence). V was clipped by 9 bases and J by 8 bases, with 23 bases between them. This CDR3 contains 14 residues.

The rearrangement uses TRBV6-5 and TRBJ1-6; D unresolved. This CDR3 has 14 residues. V was shortened by 6 bases and J by 10 bases, with 16 bases between the two germline ends. Germline CDR1 is MNHEY and CDR2 is SVGAGI. In DNA form, the CDR3 reads TGTGCCAGCAGCCGCACCCATTCGGACTCACCCCTCCACTTT. This codes for CASSRTHSDSPLHF.

This chain connects TRBV4-3 to TRBJ1-5; TRBD1 aligns across 7 bases. V lost 8 bases, J lost 7 bases, and 11 bases stayed unmatched. The CDR3 covers 14 residues. Germline CDR1 is LGHNA and CDR2 is YSLEER. CDR3 DNA: TGCGCCAGCGGTTACTCGACAGGGCGGCAGCCCCAGCATTTT. This encodes CASGYSTGRQPQHF.

J is TRBJ2-3 and V is TRBV6-2 or TRBV6-3; D is unclear. The CDR3 has 14 residues. Looked up from germline, CDR1 is MNHEY and CDR2 is SVGEGT. V was shortened by 2 bases and J by 0 bases, with 6 bases between the two germline ends. CDR3: CASSYVVSTDTQYF. For the CDR3, the DNA is TGTGCCAGCAGTTACGTGGTTAGCACAGATACGCAGTATTTT.

The chain couples TRBV11-3 to TRBJ2-1; a possible D gene is TRBD2 (5 bases). CDR1 is SGHNT and CDR2 is YENEEA in the germline V gene. The CDR3 consists of 13 residues. The germline V and J ends were trimmed by 0 bases and 8 bases, with 8 bases remaining between them. The CDR3: CASSLDARDEQFF. CDR3 DNA: TGTGCCAGCAGCTTAGATGCGAGGGATGAGCAGTTCTTC.

This clone was picked up a small number of times. The rearrangement joins TRBV28 to TRBJ2-2, with TRBD2 matching 9 bases. Trimming removed 2 bases from V and 6 bases from J; junction bases left unmatched: 7. This CDR3 is built from 16 residues. Per the germline V gene, CDR1 is MDHEN and CDR2 is SYDVKM. In DNA form, the CDR3 reads TGTGCCAGCAGTTTAAGGCGGGGGGGCCGCGCCGGGGAGCTGTTTTTT. Translated, it gives CASSLRRGGRAGELFF.

The chain combines TRBV11-2 with TRBJ2-1; D is ambiguous. The germline V gene has CDR1 SGHAT and CDR2 FQNNGV. V was cut by 1 base and J by 5 bases, with 6 bases left in between. The CDR3 is 13 amino acids. CDR3: CASSLGANNEQFF. The CDR3, as DNA: TGTGCCAGCAGCTTAGGGGCTAACAATGAGCAGTTCTTC.

Comments on this clone: Compared with germline, one end of the junction differs, possibly owing to a read error. The rearrangement links TRBV6-5 to TRBJ1-2; a possible D gene is TRBD1 (5 bases). Germline lookup yields CDR1 MNHEY and CDR2 SVGAGI. The CDR3 extends over 13 amino acids. In DNA, the CDR3 is TGTGCCAGCAGTTACTCGATAGGGGCGCCGCAATCTTTC. It specifies CASSYSIGAPQSF.

The CDR3 region is CASSQDGNYGYTF. The CDR3 DNA follows: TGTGCCAGCAGCCAAGACGGGAACTATGGCTACACCTTC. This chain links TRBV3-1 (or the pseudogene TRBV3-2) with TRBJ1-2; D is ambiguous. There are 13 residues in the CDR3. V was shortened by 0 bases and J by 2 bases, with 4 bases between the two germline ends. Germline V gene sequence: CDR1 LGHDT, CDR2 YNNKEL (reference sequence).

This chain connects TRBV19 to TRBJ1-3; no clear D. This CDR3 comprises 15 residues. CDR1 LNHDA and CDR2 SQIVND come from the germline V gene (reference sequence). Trimming pared 4 bases from V and 2 bases from J, leaving 12 bases between. CDR3 protein: CASSTYEATGNTIYF. In nucleotides, the CDR3 is TGTGCCAGTAGTACCTACGAGGCGACTGGAAACACCATATATTTT.